These 31 T cell receptor beta chains were all obtained from the same sample, sequenced in a study of blood T cell repertoires in COVID-19. Clones were sequenced by immunoSEQ multiplex PCR, and TCRdb holds only the in-frame ones, with some missing. The table has fewer than 300,000 clones, 75% to 90% seen once. Sequences were obtained from PBMCs or T cells enriched from blood (not recorded which). These receptors all come from a woman aged 25 to 39 who had recovered from COVID-19.

The gene calls are TRBV10-3 and TRBJ1-1; 8 nucleotides agree with TRBD1. The CDR3 extends over 15 amino acids. Germline CDR1 ENHRY, CDR2 SYGVKD. J was trimmed by 0 bases and V by 5 bases; bases with no gene match: 5. The CDR3 reads CAISPQGVVNTEAFF. Here the CDR3 DNA reads TGTGCCATCAGTCCACAGGGGGTGGTGAACACTGAAGCTTTCTTT.

The V gene is TRBV29-1, the J gene TRBJ2-4; possible D gene TRBD2, 6 bases. The CDR3 length is 15 residues. V was pared by 1 base and J by 0 bases, with 10 bases between. Per germline, CDR1 SQVTM and CDR2 ANQGSEA. The CDR3 protein is CSVEVGGSAKNIQYF. In nucleotides, the CDR3 is TGCAGCGTTGAAGTCGGGGGATCAGCCAAAAACATTCAGTACTTC.

Only one count was recorded for this clone. The chain is built from TRBV5-5 and TRBJ1-5; 7 bases fit TRBD1. From germline, CDR1 is SGHKS and CDR2 YYEKEE (reference sequence). The CDR3 runs 18 residues. V trimming: 3 bases; J trimming: 2 bases; junction bases outside the gene matches: 14. DNA of the CDR3: TGTGCCAGCAGCTCGAACCGGGACAGCCTTGAGGGCAATCAGCCCCAGCATTTT. Protein: CASSSNRDSLEGNQPQHF.

V and J are TRBV9 and TRBJ2-3; D is perhaps TRBD2 (6 bases). The CDR3 is 12 amino acids. The ends were cut back, 5 bases at V and 3 bases at J, with 7 bases in the middle. Germline values: CDR1 SGDLS, CDR2 YYNGEE. The CDR3 reads CASRGTTDTQYF. In nucleotides, the CDR3 is TGTGCCAGCAGGGGGACTACAGATACGCAGTATTTT.

This chain uses TRBV5-8 with TRBJ1-2; TRBD1 agrees at 7 bases. Germline lookup yields CDR1 SGHTS and CDR2 YDEGEE. There are 16 residues in the CDR3. V was clipped by 4 bases and J by 4 bases; unmatched bases: 13. The CDR3 nucleotides are TGTGCCAGCAGCGGATTCGGGACAGCTTTCTCCTATGGCTACACCTTC. Amino acids: CASSGFGTAFSYGYTF. The variable domain in full, completed from reference TRBV5-8 and TRBJ1-2, reads EAGVTQSPTHLIKTRGQQATLRCSPISGHTSVYWYQQALGLGLQFLLWYDEGEERNRGNFPPRFSGRQFPNYSSELNVNALELEDSALYLCASSGFGTAFSYGYTFGSGTRLTVV.

The chain combines TRBV27 with TRBJ1-1; tentative D call: TRBD1 (6 bases). V lost 4 bases, J lost 0 bases, and 12 bases lay in between. In germline, CDR1 is MNHEY, CDR2 SMNVEV (reference sequence). The CDR3 consists of 15 residues. The CDR3 nucleotides read TGTGCCAGCAGTTCGCTTGGACAGTTGAACACTGAAGCTTTCTTT. Amino acid sequence: CASSSLGQLNTEAFF.

Remarks on this clone: Other nucleotide sequences in the sample specify the same CDR3. The chain recombines TRBV30 with TRBJ1-1; a possible D gene is TRBD1 (6 bases). The CDR3 is 12 residues long. The V end lost 3 bases, the J end lost 2 bases, and 7 bases lay between the germline ends. CDR1 and CDR2 from the germline V gene are GTSNPN and SVGIG (reference sequence). The chain's CDR3 is CAWRGQNTEAFF. In DNA form, the CDR3 reads TGTGCCTGGAGGGGACAAAACACTGAAGCTTTCTTT. Using reference TRBV30 and TRBJ1-1 for the parts outside the CDR3, the full variable domain is SQTIHQWPATLVQPVGSPLSLECTVEGTSNPNLYWYRQAAGRGLQLLFYSVGIGQISSEVPQNLSASRPQDRQFILSSKKLLLSDSGFYLCAWRGQNTEAFFGQGTRLTVV.

The rearrangement uses TRBV15 and TRBJ2-6; D perhaps matches TRBD2 (6 bases). The CDR3 has 16 amino acids. V was clipped by 3 bases and J by 0 bases, with 9 bases between them. The germline V gene encodes CDR1 LNHNV and CDR2 YYDKDF (reference sequence). The chain's CDR3 is CATSRRGDSGANVLTF. CDR3 nucleotides: TGTGCCACCAGCAGGCGGGGAGACTCTGGGGCCAACGTCCTGACTTTC.

As to this clone: Other DNA variants within this sample encode the same CDR3. The chain couples TRBV19 to TRBJ2-6, with D hard to call. This CDR3 comprises 13 residues. V was pared by 7 bases and J by 3 bases, with 7 bases between. The germline gives CDR1 LNHDA, CDR2 SQIVND (reference sequence). The CDR3: CASTLSGANVLTF. The CDR3 region has the DNA TGTGCCAGTACGCTTAGTGGGGCCAACGTCCTGACTTTC.

V gene TRBV28 combines with J gene TRBJ2-1; D possibly corresponds to TRBD1 (5 bases). CDR1 and CDR2 (germline): MDHEN, SYDVKM. The CDR3 totals 13 residues. The V gene lost 2 bases and the J gene lost 6 bases, with 8 bases spanning the gap. CDR3 in amino acids: CASSLGQGNEQFF. The CDR3, as DNA: TGTGCCAGCAGTTTAGGGCAGGGCAATGAGCAGTTCTTC.

The chain couples TRBV14 to TRBJ1-1; tentative D call: TRBD1 (5 bases). The CDR3 has 15 residues. V shed 4 bases and J shed 1 base, with 13 bases lying between them. Germline CDR1 reads SGHDN; CDR2 reads FVKESK. CDR3 in amino acids: CASSPGRGRNTEAFF. In nucleotides, the CDR3 is TGTGCCAGCAGCCCGGGGAGGGGAAGGAACACTGAAGCTTTCTTT.

The J gene is TRBJ1-2, the V gene TRBV2; TRBD1 agrees at 7 bases. Germline V gene data show CDR1 as SNHLY and CDR2 as FYNNEI. Trimming took 11 bases from V and 7 from J; bases not matched to a gene: 13. The CDR3 extends over 13 amino acids. The CDR3 is CAGLGTDYVGYTF. CDR3 bases: TGTGCCGGGTTAGGGACAGATTATGTTGGCTACACCTTC.

This rearrangement joins TRBV10-3 to TRBJ1-1; D uncertain. With 2 bases removed from V and 5 bases from J, the gap between germline ends came to 6 bases. Germline values: CDR1 ENHRY, CDR2 SYGVKD. This CDR3 spans 12 amino acids. CDR3 residues: CAISETVTEAFF. The CDR3 coding sequence is TGTGCCATCAGTGAGACAGTAACTGAAGCTTTCTTT.

The V call is TRBV18, the J call TRBJ1-3; D perhaps matches TRBD1 (6 bases). V shed 2 bases and J shed 2 bases, with 13 bases lying between them. Germline V gene sequence: CDR1 KGHSH, CDR2 LQKENI. The CDR3 runs 16 residues. The CDR3 DNA reads as TGTGCCAGCTCACCAGGACAGCCAAAGACTGGAAACACCATATATTTT. Translation gives CASSPGQPKTGNTIYF.

The chain carries TRBV11-3 and TRBJ2-2; D is perhaps TRBD1 (6 bases). V was trimmed by 1 base and J by 5 bases, leaving 14 bases between them. Germline CDR1 and CDR2: SGHNT and YENEEA. The CDR3 contains 16 residues. In DNA, the CDR3 is TGTGCCAGCAGCTTAGGCTCACAGGGCGTAACCGGGGAGCTGTTTTTT. Amino acids: CASSLGSQGVTGELFF.

The chain links TRBV28 to TRBJ2-7; 7 bases agree with TRBD2. The V gene's germline CDR1 is MDHEN and CDR2 SYDVKM. Unmatched junction bases numbered 4, after V lost 8 bases and J lost 0 bases. The CDR3 is 13 residues long. In DNA, the CDR3 is TGTGCCAGCCTCAGCGGGACCTCCTACGAGCAGTACTTC. Translated, it gives CASLSGTSYEQYF.

This chain uses TRBV5-6 with TRBJ2-7, with 8 bases lining up with TRBD2. From germline, CDR1 is SGHDT and CDR2 YYEEEE. This CDR3 region has 15 residues. The V and J ends lost 0 bases and 7 bases, in that order; junction bases with no gene match: 9. DNA of the CDR3: TGTGCCAGCAGCTTGGCGGGGGGGACGATTTTGGAGCAGTACTTC. Amino acids: CASSLAGGTILEQYF.

The chain has TRBV5-1 and TRBJ2-3; D might be TRBD2 (5 bases). The CDR3 runs 15 residues. V lost 0 bases and J 1 base, leaving 9 bases between the germline ends. The germline gives CDR1 SGHRS, CDR2 YFSETQ. This CDR3 is CASSLGDYRTDTQYF. CDR3 nucleotide sequence: TGCGCCAGCAGCTTGGGCGACTACCGCACAGATACGCAGTATTTT.

V is TRBV29-1 and J is TRBJ1-1; tentative D call: TRBD1 (6 bases). V gave up 7 bases and J gave up 6 bases, with 15 bases separating them. The V gene's germline CDR1 is SQVTM and CDR2 ANQGSEA. CDR3 length equals 12 residues. The CDR3: CSAWTAPSEAFF. CDR3 sequence (DNA): TGCAGCGCCTGGACAGCTCCCTCTGAAGCTTTCTTT.

As regards this clone: The same CDR3 arises from other DNA sequences in this sample as well. The V and J genes are TRBV5-1 and TRBJ2-1; TRBD2 aligns across 10 bases. Germline CDR1 SGHRS, CDR2 YFSETQ. The CDR3 is 15 residues long. With V trimmed by 1 base and J by 2 bases, 0 bases remained unmatched. The CDR3 DNA reads as TGCGCCAGCAGCTTGCTAGCGGGAGCCTACAATGAGCAGTTCTTC. It codes for CASSLLAGAYNEQFF.

The gene calls are TRBV6-5 and TRBJ1-2, with 8 bases lining up with TRBD1. CDR3 length equals 14 residues. V shed 6 bases, J shed 4 bases, and the junction held 7 bases outside the gene matches. From germline, CDR1 is MNHEY and CDR2 SVGAGI. The CDR3 spells CASRRTGKVYGYTF. For the CDR3, the DNA is TGTGCCAGCAGGAGGACAGGGAAGGTCTATGGCTACACCTTC.

The chain has TRBV5-4 and TRBJ1-1, with D perhaps matching TRBD1 (6 bases). Germline lookup yields CDR1 SGHNT and CDR2 YYREEE (reference sequence). There are 14 residues in the CDR3. V was trimmed by 4 bases and J by 2 bases, leaving 12 bases between them. The CDR3 DNA sequence: TGTGCCAGCAGCGGCGGACAGACAAACACTGAAGCTTTCTTT. This translates into CASSGGQTNTEAFF.

The chain joins TRBV4-1 to TRBJ2-1; D is undetermined. CDR3 length: 12 amino acids. Germline values: CDR1 MGHRA, CDR2 YSYEKL. V shed 2 bases and J shed 6 bases, with 5 bases lying between them. The CDR3 DNA reads TGCGCCAGCAGCCAACTCGTCAATGAGCAGTTCTTC. Its translation is CASSQLVNEQFF.

The chain is built from TRBV3-1 (or the pseudogene TRBV3-2) and TRBJ1-1, with 7 bases aligning to TRBD1. Germline V gene data show CDR1 as LGHDT and CDR2 as YNNKEL (reference sequence). The CDR3 has 11 amino acids. The J segment lost 7 bases and the V segment lost 6 bases, leaving 2 bases of the junction unmatched. This CDR3 reads CASSRQGEAFF. CDR3 nucleotides: TGTGCCAGCAGTCGACAGGGTGAAGCTTTCTTT.

The chain is built from TRBV7-2 and TRBJ2-5, with D tentatively TRBD2 (6 bases). Deletions cut 5 bases from V and 6 bases from J, with 16 bases between. Germline values: CDR1 SGHTA, CDR2 FQGNSA. This CDR3 comprises 14 residues. CDR3 in DNA: TGTGCCAGCAGCCTGACTAGGTTAACGAAGACCCAGTACTTC. This codes for CASSLTRLTKTQYF.

The chain combines TRBV5-1 with TRBJ2-3, with TRBD2 identical over 11 bases. The CDR3 runs to 18 residues. J was trimmed by 0 bases and V by 5 bases; bases with no gene match: 11. Germline-derived CDR1 and CDR2 are SGHRS and YFSETQ. The CDR3 sequence is CASRSRLAGRGSTDTQYF. CDR3 in DNA: TGCGCCAGCAGGTCTCGACTAGCGGGGAGAGGGAGCACAGATACGCAGTATTTT.

V is TRBV27 and J is TRBJ1-1; possibly TRBD1 for D (6 bases). Trimming took 5 bases from V and 11 from J, leaving 15 bases between them. The CDR3 is 12 residues long. Germline values: CDR1 MNHEY, CDR2 SMNVEV (reference sequence). The CDR3 DNA reads as TGTGCCAGCAGTGAGGGGGGGGTCGATGCTTTCTTT. It encodes CASSEGGVDAFF.

The V and J genes are TRBV11-2 and TRBJ2-6; D remains ambiguous. Germline V gene data show CDR1 as SGHAT and CDR2 as FQNNGV. The CDR3 extends over 15 amino acids. V gave up 6 bases and J gave up 1 base, with 10 bases separating them. This chain's CDR3 is CASRHSGSGANVLTF. In nucleotides, the CDR3 is TGTGCCAGCAGACACTCCGGGTCTGGGGCCAACGTCCTGACTTTC.

The V and J genes are TRBV6-5 and TRBJ2-3, with 11 bases lining up with TRBD2. This CDR3 is built from 16 residues. J was trimmed by 5 bases and V by 2 bases; bases with no gene match: 6. Germline CDR1 and CDR2: MNHEY and SVGAGI. DNA for the CDR3: TGTGCCAGCAGTTACCGGAGACTAGCGGGGAGAGATACGCAGTATTTT. It encodes CASSYRRLAGRDTQYF.

The CDR3 DNA reads TGTGCCAGCAGTGAAATAGGCCCGGGAGTTTGGGTCCAAGCTTTCTTT. Residues: CASSEIGPGVWVQAFF. This chain links TRBV2 with TRBJ1-1; D remains ambiguous. The CDR3 contains 16 residues. CDR1 and CDR2 (germline): SNHLY, FYNNEI. V was trimmed by 2 bases and J by 9 bases, leaving 22 bases between them.

The V gene is TRBV30, the J gene TRBJ1-1, with a tentative D call TRBD1 (5 bases). Germline CDR1 GTSNPN, CDR2 SVGIG (reference sequence). The CDR3 length is 13 residues. V dropped 4 bases and J dropped 2 bases, with 11 bases sitting between them. The CDR3 loop reads CAWKWGANTEAFF. The CDR3 DNA sequence: TGTGCCTGGAAATGGGGCGCTAACACTGAAGCTTTCTTT.